A single sample is the source of the 30 T cell receptor beta chains below, sequenced in a study of blood T cell repertoires in COVID-19. TCRdb's copy holds only in-frame clones and misses some; the assay was immunoSEQ multiplex PCR. The data hold roughly 170,000 clones, with under 85% observed a single time. Sequenced material: peripheral blood. Receptor source: a human donor in a cohort sampled during active COVID-19.

The V and J genes are TRBV5-6 and TRBJ2-4; D might be TRBD2 (6 bases). Per the germline V gene, CDR1 is SGHDT and CDR2 is YYEEEE. The CDR3 spans 13 residues. Trimming pared 0 bases from V and 8 bases from J, leaving 9 bases between. CDR3 region: CASSLGRRDIQYF. CDR3 nucleotide sequence: TGTGCCAGCAGCTTGGGTCGGAGGGACATTCAGTACTTC.

This chain joins TRBV7-9 and TRBJ2-3; D perhaps matches TRBD2 (6 bases). CDR1 is SEHNR and CDR2 is FQNEAQ in the germline V gene (reference sequence). Trimming removed 2 bases from V and 2 bases from J, with 14 bases in between. The CDR3 runs to 16 residues. The CDR3 protein is CASSLLEWRDTDTQYF. DNA of the CDR3: TGTGCCAGCAGCTTACTTGAGTGGAGGGACACAGATACGCAGTATTTT. The whole variable domain, remainder taken from reference TRBV7-9 and TRBJ2-3, is DTGVSQNPRHKITKRGQNVTFRCDPISEHNRLYWYRQTLGQGPEFLTYFQNEAQLEKSRLLSDRFSAERPKGSFSTLEIQRTEQGDSAMYLCASSLLEWRDTDTQYFGPGTRLTVL.

The V gene is TRBV7-6, the J gene TRBJ2-5; D not certain. CDR3 length: 11 residues. Per germline, CDR1 SGHVS and CDR2 FNYEAQ. Between the trimmed V and J ends, which lost 4 bases and 2 bases, there was a span of 2 bases. CDR3 DNA: TGTGCCAGCAGCTCTCAAGAGACCCAGTACTTC. Translation gives CASSSQETQYF.

J is TRBJ2-7 and V is TRBV19, with 10 bases aligning to TRBD2. The CDR3 length is 15 residues. Germline values: CDR1 LNHDA, CDR2 SQIVND (reference sequence). After removal of 0 bases from V and 2 bases from J, the junction contained 1 base not matched to a gene. The CDR3 DNA reads as TGTGCCAGTAGTATAGAACTAGCGGGGACCTACGAGCAGTACTTC. This translates into CASSIELAGTYEQYF. Full variable domain (missing parts from reference TRBV19 and TRBJ2-7): DGGITQSPKYLFRKEGQNVTLSCEQNLNHDAMYWYRQDPGQGLRLIYYSQIVNDFQKGDIAEGYSVSREKKESFPLTVTSAQKNPTAFYLCASSIELAGTYEQYFGPGTRLTVT.

This chain joins TRBV6-1 and TRBJ2-3; 13 bases agree with TRBD2. Trimming at V came to 2 bases and at J to 3 bases, leaving 8 bases not matched to a gene. The CDR3 spans 18 residues. Germline assignment: CDR1 MNHNS and CDR2 SASEGT. The CDR3 here is CASSETSGGAIKTDTQYF. DNA for the CDR3: TGTGCCAGCAGTGAAACTAGCGGGGGGGCTATTAAAACAGATACGCAGTATTTT.

The chain employs TRBV19 and TRBJ1-1; no reliable D call. CDR1 is LNHDA, CDR2 SQIVND, per germline (reference sequence). Trimming removed 5 bases from V and 6 bases from J, with 10 bases in between. The CDR3 runs 12 residues. CDR3 in DNA: TGTGCCAGTAGTGCCACCGGGGCTGAAGCTTTCTTT. This sequence encodes CASSATGAEAFF.

V usage is TRBV2 and J usage is TRBJ2-3; the D gene is possibly TRBD1 (5 bases). Per germline, CDR1 SNHLY and CDR2 FYNNEI. CDR3 length equals 14 residues. The V end lost 11 bases, the J end lost 2 bases, and 17 bases lay between the germline ends. The CDR3 region has the DNA TGTGCCCTCAACCAGGGCGATCTCACAGATACGCAGTATTTT. Translation: CALNQGDLTDTQYF.

The chain employs TRBV25-1 and TRBJ1-1; TRBD1 matches 8 bases. CDR1 MGHDK and CDR2 SYGVNS come from the germline V gene. This CDR3 has 16 amino acids. V lost 3 bases, J lost 7 bases, and 13 bases stayed unmatched. The DNA of the CDR3 is TGTGCCAGCAGTGAGTTCTCAGGGGGCCTTAGTGATGAAGCTTTCTTT. Its translation: CASSEFSGGLSDEAFF.

The V and J genes are TRBV6-6 and TRBJ1-5, with TRBD1 identical over 7 bases. From germline, CDR1 is MNHNY and CDR2 SVGAGI (reference sequence). With V trimmed by 2 bases and J by 6 bases, 4 bases remained unmatched. This CDR3 contains 14 residues. CDR3 sequence reads: CASSYGTVPQPQHF. DNA of the CDR3: TGTGCCAGCAGTTACGGGACAGTCCCTCAGCCCCAGCATTTT.

This sequence joins TRBV7-2 and TRBJ1-2; 7 bases fit TRBD1. J gave up 7 bases and V 5 bases, and 10 bases lay outside the gene matches. In germline, CDR1 is SGHTA, CDR2 FQGNSA. The CDR3 covers 14 residues. In nucleotides, the CDR3 is TGTGCCAGCAGCCCCCAGGGGGTTAGCCTTGGCTACACCTTC. Encoded protein: CASSPQGVSLGYTF.

The rearrangement joins TRBV18 to TRBJ2-5, with 7 bases that match TRBD2. Germline V gene sequence: CDR1 KGHSH, CDR2 LQKENI. V lost 6 bases and J lost 1; bases outside the gene matches: 8. CDR3 length: 15 amino acids. This CDR3 reads CASSPPPSGQETQYF. CDR3 bases: TGTGCCAGCTCGCCCCCCCCTAGCGGCCAAGAGACCCAGTACTTC.

V is TRBV5-1 and J is TRBJ2-7, with a weak D call TRBD2 (6 bases). CDR1 and CDR2 from the germline V gene are SGHRS and YFSETQ. V was clipped by 6 bases and J by 4 bases, with 14 bases between them. The CDR3 consists of 13 residues. CDR3 region: CASKTRVGYEQYF. The CDR3 DNA follows: TGCGCCAGCAAGACTAGAGTGGGGTACGAGCAGTACTTC.

The chain combines TRBV5-1 with TRBJ1-6, with D perhaps matching TRBD1 (5 bases). Germline CDR1 is SGHRS and CDR2 is YFSETQ. The CDR3 loop spans 15 amino acids. V lost 2 bases, J lost 5 bases, and 11 bases lay in between. The CDR3 loop is CASSLLGHHNSPLHF. DNA of the CDR3: TGCGCCAGCAGCTTATTAGGACATCATAATTCACCCCTCCACTTT.

With respect to this clone: The sample has other DNA sequences that encode this CDR3 too. In nucleotides, the CDR3 is TGTGCCAGCAGTTTAGCGGGGGCTTACAATGAGCAGTTCTTC. The encoded protein is CASSLAGAYNEQFF. The chain combines TRBV27 with TRBJ2-1; D perhaps matches TRBD2 (7 bases). V lost 2 bases, J lost 4 bases, and 9 bases lay in between. CDR3 length: 14 residues. Germline V gene sequence: CDR1 MNHEY, CDR2 SMNVEV (reference sequence).

This clone was seen once. The chain couples TRBV6-5 to TRBJ2-7, with a tentative D call TRBD1 (6 bases). Germline V gives CDR1 MNHEY, CDR2 SVGAGI. The CDR3 length is 15 residues. The V end was cut by 2 bases, the J end by 4 bases, with 15 bases between. CDR3 bases: TGTGCCAGCAGTTACCCGCAGGGGAATAAGTACGAGCAGTACTTC. Translation: CASSYPQGNKYEQYF.

The chain is built from TRBV7-9 and TRBJ1-4; TRBD1 is a possible D gene (5 bases). Germline V lookup: CDR1 SEHNR, CDR2 FQNEAQ (reference sequence). The CDR3 runs 15 residues. Between the trimmed V and J ends, which lost 1 base and 4 bases, there was a span of 10 bases. CDR3 DNA sequence: TGTGCCAGCAGCTTAGAGGGGCCGTTTAATGAAAAACTGTTTTTT. It translates to CASSLEGPFNEKLFF.

The V and J genes are TRBV5-1 and TRBJ2-5, with a weak D call TRBD1 (7 bases). The V gene lost 4 bases and the J gene lost 0 bases, with 10 bases spanning the gap. This CDR3 is 14 amino acids long. Germline CDR1 and CDR2: SGHRS and YFSETQ. The chain's CDR3 is CASSRGTDQETQYF. The CDR3 region has the DNA TGCGCCAGCAGCCGGGGGACAGACCAAGAGACCCAGTACTTC.

This clone was detected only once. The chain uses TRBV28 and TRBJ2-3; 7 bases align to TRBD1. The V gene's germline CDR1 is MDHEN and CDR2 SYDVKM. CDR3 length: 13 residues. Trimming cost V 8 bases and J 1 base; bases outside gene matches: 3. The CDR3 loop is CASCTGGTDTQYF. For the CDR3, the DNA is TGTGCCAGCTGTACAGGGGGCACAGATACGCAGTATTTT.

V is TRBV3-1 (or the pseudogene TRBV3-2) and J is TRBJ1-3, with a weak D call TRBD1 (6 bases). Trimming cost V 4 bases and J 1 base, with 14 bases left between them. In germline, CDR1 is LGHDT, CDR2 YNNKEL (reference sequence). The length of the CDR3 is 16 residues. The CDR3 sequence is CASSRRTEGSGNTIYF. CDR3 sequence (DNA): TGTGCCAGCAGCCGCCGGACAGAGGGTTCTGGAAACACCATATATTTT.

The gene calls are TRBV7-9 and TRBJ1-6; TRBD1 matches 10 bases. The length of the CDR3 is 15 residues. Germline V gives CDR1 SEHNR, CDR2 FQNEAQ (reference sequence). V shed 5 bases and J 9 bases; nucleotides not matched to a gene: 7. The CDR3 DNA follows: TGTGCCAGCAGCCTCTCGGGACAGGGGATTTCACCCCTCCACTTT. Its translation is CASSLSGQGISPLHF.

This rearrangement joins TRBV14 to TRBJ2-7, with unresolved D. The V gene's germline CDR1 is SGHDN and CDR2 FVKESK. V was pared by 5 bases and J by 7 bases, with 15 bases between. This CDR3 spans 13 amino acids. This CDR3 is CASSSDILREQYF. CDR3 nucleotides: TGTGCCAGCAGCAGTGATATCCTACGAGAGCAGTACTTC.

This clone was seen only a few times. The chain links TRBV6-2 or TRBV6-3 to TRBJ1-1; unclear D gene. The CDR3 spans 14 residues. Looked up from germline, CDR1 is MNHEY and CDR2 is SVGEGT. Trimming stripped 0 bases from V and 0 bases from J, with 5 bases between. Here the CDR3 reads CASSYSLMNTEAFF. CDR3 nucleotides: TGTGCCAGCAGTTACTCACTGATGAACACTGAAGCTTTCTTT.

The V and J genes are TRBV4-2 and TRBJ2-1; maybe TRBD1 (6 bases). Germline V gene sequence: CDR1 LGHNA, CDR2 YNFKEQ. The ends were cut back, 0 bases at V and 7 bases at J, with 10 bases in the middle. The length of the CDR3 is 14 residues. The CDR3 DNA is TGTGCCAGCAGCCAAGAGGATCAGGGGAATGAGCAGTTCTTC. Translated: CASSQEDQGNEQFF.

The CDR3 DNA reads TGTGCCAGCAGCTATATCATTGGGGAGACGGCTGAAGCTTTCTTT. This translates into CASSYIIGETAEAFF. V usage is TRBV6-5 and J usage is TRBJ1-1, with unresolved D. Per germline, CDR1 MNHEY and CDR2 SVGAGI. The CDR3 spans 15 residues. Deletions cut 6 bases from V and 6 bases from J, with 20 bases between.

The chain links TRBV10-3 to TRBJ2-7, with 9 bases fitting TRBD2. Germline V gives CDR1 ENHRY, CDR2 SYGVKD. The V and J ends lost 4 bases and 1 base, in that order; junction bases with no gene match: 17. CDR3 length equals 19 residues. The CDR3 DNA sequence: TGTGCCATCAGTGGCCCCTTCAATGGGAGCGGGGGGACGTCCTACGAGCAGTACTTC. As protein: CAISGPFNGSGGTSYEQYF.

The chain employs TRBV6-5 and TRBJ1-6, with TRBD1 matching 8 bases. From germline, CDR1 is MNHEY and CDR2 SVGAGI. The junction had 3 bases not matched to a gene; V was cut back by 4 bases and J by 7 bases. CDR3 length: 14 amino acids. The chain's CDR3 is CASSSGQENSPLHF. Here the CDR3 DNA reads TGTGCCAGCAGTTCGGGACAGGAGAATTCACCCCTCCACTTT.

The genes are TRBV19 and TRBJ2-7; TRBD2 agrees at 9 bases. CDR1 and CDR2 (germline): LNHDA, SQIVND (reference sequence). This CDR3 contains 15 residues. The V segment lost 6 bases and the J segment 3 bases; nucleotides outside the gene matches: 9. This CDR3 reads CASSEPGLANYEQYF. The CDR3 DNA sequence: TGTGCCAGTAGCGAGCCGGGACTAGCTAACTACGAGCAGTACTTC.

The chain links TRBV11-2 to TRBJ2-7; maybe TRBD2 (6 bases). The CDR3 is made up of 15 amino acids. The V and J ends lost 6 bases and 7 bases respectively, with 22 bases between them. Germline CDR1 is SGHAT and CDR2 is FQNNGV. CDR3 nucleotides: TGTGCCAGCAGAACCCCCAGGTCCGGGGGTGGTGAGCAGTACTTC. This gives the protein CASRTPRSGGGEQYF.

The chain joins TRBV9 to TRBJ1-1; D unresolved. Germline CDR1 reads SGDLS; CDR2 reads YYNGEE. The CDR3 covers 16 residues. Trimming left V 4 bases short and J 1 base short, with 17 bases between. CDR3 bases: TGTGCCAGCAGCCCCGAAGGCGGAGGGCCGAACACTGAAGCTTTCTTT. Amino acids: CASSPEGGGPNTEAFF.

The chain joins TRBV7-2 to TRBJ2-3; 8 bases agree with TRBD2. V dropped 2 bases and J dropped 5; count of bases not matched to a gene: 6. The CDR3 spans 15 residues. CDR1 and CDR2 (germline): SGHTA, FQGNSA. CDR3 residues: CASSLTVTSGDTQYF. For the CDR3, the DNA is TGTGCCAGCAGCTTAACCGTCACTAGCGGAGATACGCAGTATTTT.